The following is a T cell receptor beta chain sequence with its context. These data are taken from a study of early stage breast cancer tumors. Each tumor contributed about 19-55 mg of diced tissue. Clones were read by immunoSEQ multiplex PCR, and TCRdb kept only the in-frame ones, dropping some. The sample has approximately 11,000 clones, around 75% seen once. The material sequenced was breast tumor tissue. The TCR sequence derives from a person between 65 and 79 years old with breast cancer.

The CDR3, as DNA: TGTGCCAGCAGGGGAGGGGATTCACGGGAAAAACTGTTTTTT. Translated, it gives CASRGGDSREKLFF. The chain is built from TRBV6-1 and TRBJ1-4, with D possibly matching TRBD1 (5 bases). The CDR3 is 14 amino acids. Germline lookup yields CDR1 MNHNS and CDR2 SASEGT. V gave up 6 bases and J gave up 8 bases, with 16 bases separating them.